The T cell receptor beta chain described here comes from a study of T cell responses to AZD1222 COVID-19 vaccine. This clone was counted once. Germline lookup yields CDR1 SGHDT and CDR2 YYEEEE. The CDR3 is 15 amino acids. Germline trimming cut 4 bases from V and 3 bases from J; bases unmatched to any gene: 6. The data were produced by immunoSEQ multiplex PCR, yet TCRdb's version contains in-frame clones alone and is incomplete. There are about 130,000 clones in the sample; 70% to 90% occur only once, and approximately 20% lies in the top ten. The input for sequencing was peripheral blood, taken on day 0 of AZD1222 vaccination. The receptor's source is an adult in good health. The genes are TRBV5-6 and TRBJ2-7, with 11 positions matching TRBD1. CDR3 region: CASSVTGTGGYEQYF. In DNA, the CDR3 is TGTGCCAGCAGCGTGACCGGGACAGGGGGCTACGAGCAGTACTTC.